Shown below are 15 T cell receptor beta chains from a single sample sequenced in a study of T cells in Graves' hyperthyroidism and ophthalmopathy. There were TCR beta CDR3 regions amplified from RNA transcripts. When the TCR CDR3 underwent first-round RT-PCR, the HTBI primer set was used. TCRdb reprocessed the multiplex PCR reads via MiXCR and lists one record per CDR3 protein. The sample contains approximately 400,000 distinct CDR3 sequences, about 14% of which appear only once. Sequences were obtained from blood. The receptors were gathered from a woman aged 30 to 39 with Graves' ophthalmopathy.

This clonotype was seen at least ten times. CDR3 coding DNA: TGCAGTGCTAGTAGCGGGGGTAGCTCCTACAATGAGCAGTTCTTC. Encoded protein: CSASSGGSSYNEQFF. V and J are TRBV20-1 and TRBJ2-1, with 9 positions matching TRBD2. From germline, CDR1 is DFQATT and CDR2 SNEGSKA (reference sequence). The V segment lost 3 bases and the J segment 0 bases; nucleotides outside the gene matches: 3. This CDR3 contains 15 residues.

This clonotype was picked up many times. The rearrangement links TRBV13 to TRBJ2-7; maybe TRBD1 (6 bases). The germline V gene has CDR1 PRHDT and CDR2 FYEKMQ (reference sequence). The CDR3 is made up of 12 amino acids. Between the trimmed V and J ends, which lost 3 bases and 5 bases, there was a span of 8 bases. The chain's CDR3 is CASSFYRDEQYF. CDR3 sequence (DNA): TGTGCCAGCAGCTTCTACAGGGACGAGCAGTACTTC.

The rearrangement joins TRBV28 to TRBJ2-7; 10 nucleotides agree with TRBD2. With 7 bases clipped from V and 1 base from J, the junction kept 4 bases outside the gene matches. This CDR3 is built from 14 residues. Germline CDR1 reads MDHEN; CDR2 reads SYDVKM. In DNA, the CDR3 is TGTGCCAGCACCGGACTAGCGGATTCCTACGAGCAGTACTTC. Translation gives CASTGLADSYEQYF. Filled out from reference TRBV28 and TRBJ2-7, the complete variable domain reads DVKVTQSSRYLVKRTGEKVFLECVQDMDHENMFWYRQDPGLGLRLIYFSYDVKMKEKGDIPEGYSVSREKKERFSLILESASTNQTSMYLCASTGLADSYEQYFGPGTRLTVT.

In its sample, this clonotype was seen many times. The rearrangement links TRBV3-1 to TRBJ1-4; D is unresolved. Germline V lookup: CDR1 LGHDT, CDR2 YNNKEL (reference sequence). Trimming removed 2 bases from V and 6 bases from J, with 7 bases in between. This CDR3 contains 13 residues. The CDR3 reads CASSQSRDEKLFF. The DNA for the CDR3 is TGTGCCAGCAGCCAATCCCGCGATGAAAAACTGTTTTTT.

This clonotype was counted ten times or more. J is TRBJ2-7 and V is TRBV20-1; 13 positions match TRBD2. This CDR3 has 18 amino acids. V dropped 5 bases and J dropped 0; count of bases not matched to a gene: 13. In germline, CDR1 is DFQATT, CDR2 SNEGSKA (reference sequence). CDR3 coding DNA: TGCAGTGCTGGAGGACTAGCGGGGGCCTCAATAAGCTCCTACGAGCAGTACTTC. Protein product: CSAGGLAGASISSYEQYF.

Comments on this clonotype: This may arise from a read error, as a much more abundant clone is one base away. The chain uses TRBV28 and TRBJ1-4, with 9 positions matching TRBD1. The germline gives CDR1 MDHEN, CDR2 SYDVKM. The CDR3 is 15 amino acids. The CDR3 sequence is CASSLVGQGNERLFF. In DNA, the CDR3 is TGTGCCAGCAGTTTAGTGGGACAGGGTAATGAAAGACTGTTTTTT.

The chain links TRBV24-1 to TRBJ2-3, with D tentatively TRBD2 (5 bases). The V and J ends lost 4 bases and 4 bases respectively, with 11 bases between them. Germline assignment: CDR1 KGHDR and CDR2 SFDVKD. CDR3 length: 14 residues. For the CDR3, the DNA is TGTGCCACCAGTGAACGGGGAAGGGCAGATACGCAGTATTTT. Translation gives CATSERGRADTQYF.

This chain connects TRBV4-1 to TRBJ1-1; TRBD1 agrees at 8 bases. The germline CDR1 and CDR2 sequences are MGHRA and YSYEKL. The junction had 8 bases not matched to a gene; V was cut back by 0 bases and J by 2 bases. CDR3 length: 17 residues. The CDR3 is CASSQDDRGAVNTEAFF. In nucleotides, the CDR3 is TGCGCCAGCAGCCAAGATGACAGGGGAGCAGTTAACACTGAAGCTTTCTTT.

This clonotype was counted many times. CDR3 sequence: CASSLLTGSSGANVLTF. For the CDR3, the DNA is TGTGCCAGCAGTCTCCTGACAGGGAGCTCTGGGGCCAACGTCCTGACTTTC. This chain uses TRBV12-3 or TRBV12-4 with TRBJ2-6; 7 nucleotides line up with TRBD1. V shed 5 bases and J 0 bases; nucleotides not matched to a gene: 7. CDR3 length: 17 amino acids.

This clonotype showed up many times. V is TRBV2 and J is TRBJ2-2; D is possibly TRBD1 (6 bases). Trimming removed 5 bases at V and 1 base at J, with 14 bases between. Germline V gene sequence: CDR1 SNHLY, CDR2 FYNNEI. This CDR3 has 16 amino acids. The CDR3 region is CASSTDRNQNTGELFF. For the CDR3, the DNA is TGTGCCAGCAGTACGGACAGAAACCAGAACACCGGGGAGCTGTTTTTT.

This clonotype was observed at least ten times. The CDR3 loop reads CSATGPAGYGYTF. The DNA of the CDR3 is TGCAGTGCGACGGGGCCAGCGGGCTATGGCTACACCTTC. The chain carries TRBV20-1 and TRBJ1-2, with TRBD1 as a possible D gene (5 bases). Trimming left V 6 bases short and J 4 bases short, with 15 bases between. The CDR3 spans 13 residues. From germline, CDR1 is DFQATT and CDR2 SNEGSKA (reference sequence).

This clonotype was observed many times. V and J are TRBV24-1 and TRBJ2-1; 10 bases agree with TRBD2. The CDR3 runs 14 residues. The germline V gene encodes CDR1 KGHDR and CDR2 SFDVKD. V dropped 6 bases and J dropped 5; count of bases not matched to a gene: 3. The CDR3 sequence is CATSLAGANNEQFF. Written as DNA, the CDR3 is TGTGCCACCAGTCTAGCGGGAGCCAACAATGAGCAGTTCTTC.

This clonotype has at least ten counts. The CDR3 sequence is CASSGLAGGYEQYF. The CDR3 DNA is TGTGCCAGCAGTGGACTAGCGGGGGGCTACGAGCAGTACTTC. The chain recombines TRBV2 with TRBJ2-7, with 13 bases identical to TRBD2. Germline trimming cut 4 bases from V and 3 bases from J; bases unmatched to any gene: 0. Germline V lookup: CDR1 SNHLY, CDR2 FYNNEI. The CDR3 totals 14 residues.

The chain employs TRBV7-2 and TRBJ2-1, with 9 nucleotides matching TRBD1. The CDR3 contains 17 residues. Germline V gives CDR1 SGHTA, CDR2 FQGNSA. The ends lost 2 bases at V and 6 bases at J; junction bases unmatched: 11. The CDR3 coding sequence is TGTGCCAGCAGCTTAAGTCTTGGGACAGGGTTGGGCAATGAGCAGTTCTTC. This translates into CASSLSLGTGLGNEQFF.

This clonotype was observed at least ten times. The CDR3 DNA sequence: TGTGCCAGCAGTACTGAGACAGACACTGAAGCTTTCTTT. Its translation: CASSTETDTEAFF. The V call is TRBV6-1, the J call TRBJ1-1, with a weak D call TRBD1 (5 bases). The CDR3 is made up of 13 amino acids. The V gene's germline CDR1 is MNHNS and CDR2 SASEGT. Trimming pared 5 bases from V and 3 bases from J, leaving 10 bases between.